Listed below are T cell receptor beta chains from one sample, sequenced in a study of blood T cells in healthy people across ages. A single record per CDR3 protein comes from TCRdb applying MiXCR to the 5' RACE reads. The table has 1 million or so distinct CDR3 sequences, 45% seen once; the top ten hold 18%. The sample comprised blood. All receptors derive from a woman aged 55-69 years in good health. The CDR3 runs from the conserved cysteine through the conserved F or W. A D gene is named only where the DNA matches it firmly. Clone size is given for some rows only: seen once, a few or many times, or a class if the clone is expanded.

v_gene	d_gene	j_gene	abundance	len	CDR3aa	CDR3nt
TRBV12-3/TRBV12-4	TRBD1	TRBJ1-2	-	12	CASSSRQGGYTF	TGTGCCAGCAGTTCCCGACAGGGAGGCTACACCTTC
TRBV9	-	TRBJ2-3	few	17	CASSDPPRGPDRDTQYF	TGTGCCAGCAGCGACCCCCCGCGCGGCCCCGACCGAGATACGCAGTATTTT
TRBV5-6	TRBD2	TRBJ2-5	-	16	CASSLRGGRVGETQYF	TGTGCCAGCAGCTTGAGGGGCGGGAGAGTCGGGGAGACCCAGTACTTC
TRBV29-1	TRBD2	TRBJ2-3	-	14	CSVENGRGTDTQYF	TGCAGCGTTGAAAACGGGAGGGGCACAGATACGCAGTATTTT
TRBV6-2/TRBV6-3	-	TRBJ2-1	few	14	CASSWGPTYNEQFF	TGTGCCAGCAGTTGGGGACCCACCTACAATGAGCAGTTCTTC
TRBV15	-	TRBJ2-1	-	16	CATSTGTSAVLNEQFF	TGTGCCACCAGCACCGGGACTTCCGCCGTTTTGAATGAGCAGTTCTTC
TRBV6-6	TRBD2	TRBJ2-7	few	16	CASSAITGLAGPEQYF	TGTGCCAGCAGTGCGATCACGGGACTAGCGGGACCTGAGCAGTACTTC
TRBV6-4	TRBD2	TRBJ2-7	-	14	CASIEAGGSYEQYF	TGTGCCAGCATCGAAGCGGGAGGGTCCTACGAGCAGTACTTC
TRBV9	TRBD2	TRBJ2-5	-	14	CASSVRGDQVAQYF	TGTGCCAGCAGCGTACGGGGGGACCAGGTGGCCCAGTACTTC
TRBV6-5	-	TRBJ2-7	few	13	CASSYIGNYEQYF	TGTGCCAGCAGTTACATTGGGAACTACGAGCAGTACTTC
TRBV5-1	-	TRBJ1-6	many	14	CASSFAGNQSPLHF	TGCGCCAGCAGCTTCGCAGGGAACCAATCACCCCTCCACTTT
TRBV10-3	-	TRBJ2-7	-	17	CAISEEGGRRVTYEQYF	TGTGCCATCAGTGAGGAGGGGGGGCGCAGGGTTACCTACGAGCAGTACTTC
TRBV5-5	-	TRBJ1-4	-	14	CASSLVGAREKLFF	TGTGCCAGCAGCTTGGTGGGGGCACGGGAAAAACTGTTTTTT
TRBV7-9	TRBD2	TRBJ2-1	-	15	CASSFAGLAGNEQFF	TGTGCCAGCAGCTTCGCGGGACTAGCGGGCAATGAGCAGTTCTTC
TRBV4-1	TRBD1	TRBJ2-7	few	15	CASSHGTGSSYEQYF	TGCGCCAGCAGCCACGGGACAGGGTCGTCCTACGAGCAGTACTTC
TRBV4-2	-	TRBJ2-1	few	16	CASSQDPGRGDNEQFF	TGTGCCAGCAGCCAAGACCCTGGGAGGGGGGACAATGAGCAGTTCTTC
TRBV29-1	-	TRBJ2-5	-	10	CSAIKNEQYF	TGCAGCGCGATTAAGAATGAGCAGTACTTC
TRBV27	TRBD2	TRBJ2-4	-	12	CASSLGGRKQYF	TGTGCCAGCAGTTTGGGGGGGAGGAAGCAGTACTTC
TRBV20-1	TRBD2	TRBJ2-7	-	14	CSARRGEGVYEQYF	TGCAGTGCTAGGCGGGGGGAGGGAGTCTACGAGCAGTACTTC
TRBV7-9	-	TRBJ2-2	-	15	CASRGRGVGTGELFF	TGTGCCAGCAGAGGGAGAGGGGTCGGCACCGGGGAGCTGTTTTTT
TRBV5-1	-	TRBJ2-1	-	13	CASSFQGVVEQFF	TGCGCCAGCAGCTTCCAAGGGGTGGTTGAGCAGTTCTTC
TRBV7-6	-	TRBJ1-4	-	15	CASTTQGATNEKLFF	TGTGCCAGCACCACACAAGGGGCAACTAATGAAAAACTGTTTTTT
TRBV6-1	-	TRBJ1-5	-	13	CASSEGGALPQHF	TGTGCCAGCAGTGAAGGCGGGGCCCTGCCCCAGCATTTT
TRBV27	TRBD2	TRBJ2-5	-	14	CASSLAGEVETQYF	TGTGCCAGCAGTTTAGCGGGAGAGGTAGAGACCCAGTACTTC
TRBV20-1	-	TRBJ2-5	few	15	CSARDASRARKTQYF	TGCAGTGCTAGAGATGCTTCCCGGGCAAGGAAGACCCAGTACTTC
TRBV6-2/TRBV6-3	-	TRBJ1-2	-	14	CASSYTLGGGGYTF	TGTGCCAGCAGTTACACCCTTGGAGGTGGTGGCTACACCTTC
TRBV27	-	TRBJ2-7	few	15	CASSPLGGIPYEQYF	TGTGCCAGCAGCCCCCTAGGTGGGATTCCCTACGAGCAGTACTTC
TRBV3-1	-	TRBJ2-3	-	14	CASSPQGGTDTQYF	TGTGCCAGCAGCCCCCAGGGCGGAACAGATACGCAGTATTTT
TRBV11-2	-	TRBJ2-5	few	14	CASSFGQYQETQYF	TGTGCCAGCAGCTTCGGCCAGTACCAAGAGACCCAGTACTTC
TRBV15	-	TRBJ2-7	-	17	CATSRDDGRGPLHEQYF	TGTGCCACCAGCAGAGATGACGGCCGGGGCCCACTACACGAGCAGTACTTC
TRBV5-1	-	TRBJ2-7	-	15	CASSLEASVSYEQYF	TGCGCCAGCAGCTTGGAGGCTAGCGTCTCCTACGAGCAGTACTTC
TRBV27	-	TRBJ2-7	few	13	CASRAGPLYEQYF	TGTGCCAGCAGGGCGGGCCCCTTATACGAGCAGTACTTC
TRBV7-2	TRBD2	TRBJ2-1	-	16	CASSLDKAGARGEQFF	TGTGCCAGCAGCTTAGACAAAGCGGGAGCTCGTGGTGAGCAGTTCTTC
TRBV27	-	TRBJ1-2	-	17	CASSFMGRTDKAYGYTF	TGTGCCAGCAGTTTTATGGGCCGGACAGATAAGGCCTATGGCTACACCTTC
TRBV12-3/TRBV12-4	TRBD1	TRBJ1-5	once	15	CASSLGDREGQPQHF	TGTGCCAGCAGTTTAGGGGACAGGGAAGGGCAGCCCCAGCATTTT
TRBV5-1	-	TRBJ2-1	-	17	CASSLWSRGDTRNEQFF	TGCGCCAGCAGCTTGTGGTCGAGAGGGGACACACGCAATGAGCAGTTCTTC
TRBV5-1	-	TRBJ1-1	-	14	CASSSEAWSTEAFF	TGCGCCAGCAGCTCGGAGGCGTGGAGCACTGAAGCTTTCTTT
TRBV7-9	-	TRBJ2-2	many	12	CASSFGTGELFF	TGTGCCAGCAGCTTTGGCACCGGGGAGCTGTTTTTT
TRBV3-1	TRBD1	TRBJ2-4	-	17	CASSHFGQALTKNIQYF	TGTGCCAGCAGCCATTTCGGACAGGCCTTAACAAAAAACATTCAGTACTTC
TRBV6-6	TRBD1	TRBJ2-7	-	14	CASRGQGDAYEQYF	TGTGCCAGCAGGGGACAGGGGGATGCCTACGAGCAGTACTTC
TRBV28	-	TRBJ2-7	-	16	CASSFTPRGPSYEQYF	TGTGCCAGCAGTTTTACCCCCAGGGGTCCCTCCTACGAGCAGTACTTC
TRBV7-9	TRBD2	TRBJ2-5	few	15	CASSFAGAGGETQYF	TGTGCCAGCAGCTTCGCGGGAGCTGGCGGAGAGACCCAGTACTTC
TRBV6-1	TRBD1	TRBJ1-6	-	15	CASSRLGDRASPLHF	TGTGCCAGCAGTAGATTAGGGGACAGGGCATCACCCCTCCACTTT
TRBV20-1	TRBD1	TRBJ2-7	-	13	CSAPGTGNYEQYF	TGCAGCGCCCCCGGGACAGGAAACTACGAGCAGTACTTC
TRBV30	-	TRBJ1-1	few	11	CASTVNTEAFF	TGTGCCTCGACAGTGAACACTGAAGCTTTCTTT
TRBV5-1	-	TRBJ2-1	once	14	CASSLAVRNNEQFF	TGCGCCAGCAGCCTGGCTGTGAGGAACAATGAGCAGTTCTTC
TRBV7-9	-	TRBJ1-2	-	16	CASSYNPGKTAGGYTF	TGTGCCAGCAGCTATAATCCCGGGAAGACGGCGGGAGGCTACACCTTC
TRBV20-1	TRBD2	TRBJ2-1	-	13	CSASSGRAYEQFF	TGCAGTGCTAGTAGCGGGAGGGCCTATGAGCAGTTCTTC
TRBV2	-	TRBJ2-5	-	14	CASSEGLEIETQYF	TGTGCCAGCAGTGAAGGACTAGAGATAGAGACCCAGTACTTC
TRBV25-1	TRBD2	TRBJ2-1	-	18	CASKGGREINRSYNEQFF	TGTGCCAGCAAAGGCGGGCGGGAGATTAATCGGTCCTACAATGAGCAGTTCTTC
TRBV5-1	TRBD2	TRBJ2-1	-	16	CASSLAGLDTYNEQFF	TGCGCCAGCAGCTTGGCCGGACTAGACACCTACAATGAGCAGTTCTTC
TRBV27	-	TRBJ2-1	-	11	CASSVQDEQFF	TGTGCCAGCAGTGTGCAAGATGAGCAGTTCTTC
TRBV7-9	TRBD2	TRBJ2-1	-	15	CASSLAASGSTEQFF	TGTGCCAGCAGCTTAGCGGCTAGCGGGAGTACTGAGCAGTTCTTC
TRBV6-6	-	TRBJ2-5	-	9	CASRVPGYF	TGTGCCAGCAGGGTGCCCGGGTACTTC
TRBV6-6	TRBD1	TRBJ1-6	-	14	CASRSTGDYSPFHF	TGTGCCAGCCGTTCTACAGGGGATTATTCACCCTTCCACTTT
TRBV6-5	-	TRBJ2-6	-	14	CASRQTSGANVLTF	TGTGCCAGCAGACAGACCTCTGGGGCCAACGTCCTGACTTTC
TRBV20-1	TRBD2	TRBJ2-3	once	18	CSARDGTSGRVPPDTQYF	TGCAGTGCTAGAGACGGGACTAGCGGGAGAGTTCCCCCAGATACGCAGTATTTT